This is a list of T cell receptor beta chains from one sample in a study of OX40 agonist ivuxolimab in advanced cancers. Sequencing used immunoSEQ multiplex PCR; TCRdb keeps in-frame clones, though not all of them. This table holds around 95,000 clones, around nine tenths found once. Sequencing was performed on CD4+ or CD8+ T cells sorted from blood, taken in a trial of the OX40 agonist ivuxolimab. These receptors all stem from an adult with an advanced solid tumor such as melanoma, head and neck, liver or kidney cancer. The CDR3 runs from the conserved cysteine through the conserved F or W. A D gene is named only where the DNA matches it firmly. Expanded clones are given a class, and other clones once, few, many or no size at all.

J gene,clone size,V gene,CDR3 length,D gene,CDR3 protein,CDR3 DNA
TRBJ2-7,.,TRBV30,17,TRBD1,CAWSRDSALLLSYEQYF,TGTGCCTGGAGCCGGGACAGCGCCTTGCTCCTTTCCTACGAGCAGTACTTC
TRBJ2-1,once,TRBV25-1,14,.,CASSELNRGNEQFF,TGTGCCAGCAGTGAACTGAATCGAGGAAATGAGCAGTTCTTC
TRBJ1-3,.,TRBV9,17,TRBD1,CASSVTPGQDSGNTIYF,TGTGCCAGCAGCGTAACCCCGGGACAGGACTCTGGAAACACCATATATTTT
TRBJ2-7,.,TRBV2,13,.,CASSEGLWWEQYF,TGTGCCAGCAGTGAGGGACTGTGGTGGGAGCAGTACTTC
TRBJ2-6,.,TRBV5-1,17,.,CASSWEVLPAGANVLTF,TGCGCCAGCAGCTGGGAGGTCCTCCCGGCTGGGGCCAACGTCCTGACTTTC
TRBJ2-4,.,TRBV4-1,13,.,CASSHQGENIQYF,TGCGCCAGCAGCCATCAGGGTGAAAACATTCAGTACTTC
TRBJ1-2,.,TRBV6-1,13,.,CASSERGSAGYTF,TGTGCCAGCAGTGAACGGGGTTCAGCTGGCTACACCTTC
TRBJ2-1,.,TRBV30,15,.,CAWRRGVGSYNEQFF,TGTGCCTGGAGGAGAGGGGTGGGGTCCTACAATGAGCAGTTCTTC
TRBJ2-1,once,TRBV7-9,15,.,CASSPDGYSYNEQFF,TGTGCCAGCAGCCCGGACGGCTACTCCTACAATGAGCAGTTCTTC
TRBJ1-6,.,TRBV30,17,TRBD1,CAWKIDRGVPYNSPLHF,TGTGCCTGGAAAATCGACAGGGGAGTCCCCTATAATTCACCCCTCCACTTT
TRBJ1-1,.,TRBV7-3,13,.,CASSLMLNTEAFF,TGTGCCAGCAGCTTAATGCTTAACACTGAAGCTTTCTTT
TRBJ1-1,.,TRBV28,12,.,CASSPWNPEAFF,TGTGCCAGCAGCCCGTGGAATCCTGAAGCTTTCTTT